The 32 T cell receptor beta chains below all came from one sample that was sequenced in a study of T-cell reconstitution after alpha-beta-depleted transplantation in children. Unique molecular identifiers were built into the TCRbeta library. TCRdb redid the calling of the PCR reads with MiXCR, one entry per CDR3 protein. This table has about 540,000 distinct CDR3 sequences, approximately 16% appearing once. The sample here was PBMCs from the stem cell graft donor, taken from the stem cell graft. These receptor sequences come from a human donor who donated a stem cell graft to a child with acute lymphoblastic leukemia.

The CDR3 sequence: CASSGGLAAYNEQFF. In DNA, the CDR3 is TGCGCCAGCAGCGGGGGACTAGCGGCCTACAATGAGCAGTTCTTC. This sequence joins TRBV5-1 and TRBJ2-1; 11 bases are a match to TRBD2. CDR3 length: 15 amino acids. With 4 bases clipped from V and 2 bases from J, the junction kept 2 bases outside the gene matches. CDR1 is SGHRS and CDR2 is YFSETQ in the germline V gene.

This chain connects TRBV27 to TRBJ1-5; possibly TRBD1 for D (6 bases). The CDR3 spans 15 residues. Germline V gives CDR1 MNHEY, CDR2 SMNVEV (reference sequence). V was trimmed by 7 bases and J by 3 bases, leaving 16 bases between them. The CDR3 region has the DNA TGTGCCAGCAACCCCAGGGGAAGGAACAATCAGCCCCAGCATTTT. Protein: CASNPRGRNNQPQHF.

This clonotype was counted only a few times. V usage is TRBV11-1 and J usage is TRBJ2-1, with 14 bases that match TRBD2. Unmatched junction bases numbered 11, after V lost 4 bases and J lost 0 bases. Germline CDR1 and CDR2: SGHAT and FQDESV (reference sequence). CDR3 length: 20 amino acids. The CDR3, as DNA: TGTGCCAGCAGCTCAAGACTAGCGGGAGGGCCAGAGAGCTCCTACAATGAGCAGTTCTTC. Protein sequence: CASSSRLAGGPESSYNEQFF.

CDR3 nucleotide sequence: TGCAGCGTTCTGGGGCACTCCTACGAGCAGTACTTC. This encodes CSVLGHSYEQYF. This chain connects TRBV29-1 to TRBJ2-7; a weak D match, TRBD1 (5 bases). V gave up 5 bases and J gave up 0 bases, with 8 bases separating them. Germline assignment: CDR1 SQVTM and CDR2 ANQGSEA. The length of the CDR3 is 12 residues.

The chain has TRBV10-3 and TRBJ2-1; D is tentatively TRBD1 or TRBD2 (6 bases each). Per the germline V gene, CDR1 is ENHRY and CDR2 is SYGVKD. V lost 3 bases to trimming and J lost 8 bases, with 17 bases between them. The CDR3 is 15 residues long. CDR3 residues: CAISDNGGRWDEQFF. The CDR3 coding sequence is TGTGCCATCAGTGATAATGGGGGGCGTTGGGATGAGCAGTTCTTC.

The chain couples TRBV6-5 to TRBJ2-1; D gene unclear. This CDR3 region has 17 residues. The V end was cut by 2 bases, the J end by 6 bases, with 20 bases between. Germline CDR1 MNHEY, CDR2 SVGAGI. The CDR3 DNA is TGTGCCAGCAGTTACAACGCCGACTGGTTTAATCGCAATGAGCAGTTCTTC. This sequence encodes CASSYNADWFNRNEQFF.

This clonotype was recorded a few times. The gene calls are TRBV7-2 and TRBJ1-6; 10 nucleotides agree with TRBD1. V shed 5 bases and J 13 bases; nucleotides not matched to a gene: 8. Germline V gene data show CDR1 as SGHTA and CDR2 as FQGNSA. The CDR3 has 14 residues. DNA for the CDR3: TGTGCCAGCAGCCCCGGACAGGGGGTTGTGCCCCTCCACTTT. It is translated as CASSPGQGVVPLHF.

This clonotype was observed a handful of times. One end of the junction is discordant with germline, which a read error may explain. This rearrangement joins TRBV2 to TRBJ1-2; TRBD1 might be the D (6 bases). This CDR3 region has 14 residues. From germline, CDR1 is SNHLY and CDR2 FYNNEI. The CDR3 protein is CASSQAGGAYGYTF. The CDR3 bases are TGTGCCAGCAGTCAAGCGGGGGGCGCCTATGGCTACACCTTC.

This clonotype was seen more than once but under ten times. This rearrangement joins TRBV27 to TRBJ1-2, with D uncertain. CDR1 and CDR2 from the germline V gene are MNHEY and SMNVEV (reference sequence). This CDR3 contains 13 residues. The V gene lost 4 bases and the J gene lost 7 bases, with 13 bases spanning the gap. CDR3 nucleotides: TGTGCCAGCAGTTCAGCGGGAACCCCTGGCTACACCTTC. Its translation is CASSSAGTPGYTF.

The chain has TRBV20-1 and TRBJ2-7; a possible D gene is TRBD2 (6 bases). The germline V gene has CDR1 DFQATT and CDR2 SNEGSKA (reference sequence). Trimming took 6 bases from V and 0 from J, leaving 18 bases between them. There are 15 residues in the CDR3. The CDR3 nucleotides read TGCAGTGCCACTTCGGGTAGCGGTAGCTCCTACGAGCAGTACTTC. Amino acids: CSATSGSGSSYEQYF.

Only a few counts were recorded for this clonotype. The chain recombines TRBV6-1 with TRBJ2-5; no clear D gene. CDR3 length equals 14 residues. Trimming removed 10 bases from V and 4 bases from J, with 19 bases in between. Germline loops: CDR1 MNHNS, CDR2 SASEGT. The CDR3 is CATFEYGTGETQYF. CDR3 DNA sequence: TGTGCCACCTTTGAGTATGGAACCGGAGAGACCCAGTACTTC.

The V and J genes are TRBV7-9 and TRBJ2-3; D is unclear. Germline CDR1 SEHNR, CDR2 FQNEAQ (reference sequence). V lost 1 base and J 4 bases, leaving 6 bases between the germline ends. The CDR3 has 13 amino acids. CDR3 coding DNA: TGTGCCAGCAGCTTAGTTCGGGCAGATACGCAGTATTTT. Encoded protein: CASSLVRADTQYF.

This clonotype was seen a few times. The chain carries TRBV5-1 and TRBJ2-1, with 7 bases aligning to TRBD2. V was pared by 0 bases and J by 2 bases, with 8 bases of the junction left unmatched. CDR1 and CDR2 (germline): SGHRS, YFSETQ. CDR3 length: 17 amino acids. The CDR3 region has the DNA TGCGCCAGCAGCTTGGTTCCCCAGGGAGGGGCCTACAATGAGCAGTTCTTC. Translated, it gives CASSLVPQGGAYNEQFF.

The chain uses TRBV9 and TRBJ1-4, with D tentatively TRBD1 (6 bases). Germline V CDR1 and CDR2: SGDLS, YYNGEE. CDR3 length: 16 amino acids. The V end was cut by 1 base, the J end by 5 bases, with 15 bases between. This CDR3 reads CASSVTGGAGNEKLFF. CDR3 bases: TGTGCCAGCAGCGTAACTGGGGGCGCAGGAAATGAAAAACTGTTTTTT.

This clonotype was detected a few times. The chain has TRBV7-9 and TRBJ2-1; TRBD2 aligns across 8 bases. The CDR3 loop spans 16 amino acids. The V and J ends lost 5 bases and 8 bases, in that order; junction bases with no gene match: 14. Germline V gene data show CDR1 as SEHNR and CDR2 as FQNEAQ (reference sequence). The CDR3 nucleotides read TGTGCCAGCAGCGTTTTAGCGGGATTTCGCATCGATGAGCAGTTCTTC. Translated, it gives CASSVLAGFRIDEQFF.

This clonotype was detected only a few times. V and J are TRBV20-1 and TRBJ2-1; the match to TRBD2 covers 9 bases. Per germline, CDR1 DFQATT and CDR2 SNEGSKA (reference sequence). The CDR3 sequence is 14 residues long. The CDR3, as DNA: TGCATCGCCCTCTCGCGGGAGGGCCAGTCAGAGCAGTTCTTC. Encoded protein: CIALSREGQSEQFF.

V usage is TRBV29-1 and J usage is TRBJ2-2; D is possibly TRBD1 (5 bases). The ends were cut back, 3 bases at V and 4 bases at J, with 9 bases in the middle. This CDR3 is built from 13 residues. Germline V gene sequence: CDR1 SQVTM, CDR2 ANQGSEA. In DNA form, the CDR3 reads TGCAGCGTTGAGACAGAACGCACCGGGGAGCTGTTTTTT. Translating it yields CSVETERTGELFF.

The chain recombines TRBV24-1 with TRBJ2-1; 7 bases are a match to TRBD2. Trimming at V came to 5 bases and at J to 2 bases, leaving 20 bases not matched to a gene. The CDR3 extends over 20 amino acids. CDR1 KGHDR and CDR2 SFDVKD come from the germline V gene. The CDR3 sequence: CATSVSSGVSKEVTYNEQFF. The CDR3 DNA sequence: TGTGCCACCAGTGTCTCTAGCGGAGTTAGCAAGGAGGTCACCTACAATGAGCAGTTCTTC.

Only a few counts were recorded for this clonotype. The rearrangement uses TRBV5-1 and TRBJ2-5, with 10 bases identical to TRBD2. V was clipped by 0 bases and J by 5 bases; unmatched bases: 10. Germline CDR1 SGHRS, CDR2 YFSETQ. The CDR3 sequence is 17 residues long. This CDR3 is CASSLAEREGLGETQYF. The CDR3 nucleotides read TGCGCCAGCAGCTTGGCCGAGCGGGAGGGCCTAGGTGAGACCCAGTACTTC.

The V gene is TRBV20-1, the J gene TRBJ2-7; D possibly uses TRBD1 or TRBD2 (5 bases each). V lost 6 bases and J 5 bases, leaving 17 bases between the germline ends. The CDR3 is 13 amino acids. CDR1 is DFQATT and CDR2 is SNEGSKA in the germline V gene (reference sequence). This chain's CDR3 is CSAIRDEINEQYF. CDR3 nucleotides: TGCAGTGCCATTCGGGACGAAATAAACGAGCAGTACTTC.

Comments on this clonotype: At one end, the junction sequence differs from germline, possibly due to a read error. The chain joins TRBV5-1 to TRBJ2-7, with D maybe TRBD1 (6 bases). The CDR3 runs 15 residues. Germline V lookup: CDR1 SGHRS, CDR2 YFSETQ. CDR3 sequence (DNA): TGCGCCAGCAGTTTGGCTGACAGGACGATCGACGAGCAGTACTTC. This codes for CASSLADRTIDEQYF.

This clonotype was found a few times. The CDR3 reads CASSIAGAGQFF. The CDR3 nucleotides are TGCGCCAGCAGCATAGCGGGAGCGGGGCAGTTCTTC. The chain links TRBV4-1 to TRBJ2-1; 9 bases fit TRBD2. The junction had 5 bases not matched to a gene; V was cut back by 5 bases and J by 12 bases. In germline, CDR1 is MGHRA, CDR2 YSYEKL. The CDR3 consists of 12 residues.

Only a few counts were recorded for this clonotype. The chain joins TRBV15 to TRBJ2-3, with D tentatively TRBD1 or TRBD2 (5 bases each). Per germline, CDR1 LNHNV and CDR2 YYDKDF (reference sequence). V dropped 3 bases and J dropped 4 bases, with 8 bases sitting between them. This CDR3 comprises 13 residues. For the CDR3, the DNA is TGTGCCACCAGCAGTGAGGGGCCAGATACGCAGTATTTT. This encodes CATSSEGPDTQYF.

V usage is TRBV4-1 and J usage is TRBJ2-7; weak D call: TRBD2 (7 bases). CDR1 and CDR2 (germline): MGHRA, YSYEKL. Trimming removed 3 bases from V and 2 bases from J, with 20 bases in between. The CDR3 is 17 amino acids. For the CDR3, the DNA is TGCGCCAGCAGCCAGGGGGCTAGCGGAGCCGTCACCTACGAGCAGTACTTC. Protein product: CASSQGASGAVTYEQYF.

CDR3 bases: TGCGCCAGCAGCTTGGACCTGCACCGAAGCCTTCAAGAGACCCAGTACTTC. The encoded protein is CASSLDLHRSLQETQYF. The genes are TRBV5-1 and TRBJ2-5, with no clear D. The length of the CDR3 is 17 residues. Germline V lookup: CDR1 SGHRS, CDR2 YFSETQ. V was shortened by 0 bases and J by 2 bases, with 17 bases between the two germline ends.

V usage is TRBV11-2 and J usage is TRBJ2-1; D might be TRBD2 (5 bases). The CDR3 runs 16 residues. V was trimmed by 4 bases and J by 3 bases, leaving 16 bases between them. Germline V gene data show CDR1 as SGHAT and CDR2 as FQNNGV. CDR3 sequence (DNA): TGTGCCAGCAGCTCCCGGACTGGTTTTCTCTACAATGAGCAGTTCTTC. It specifies CASSSRTGFLYNEQFF.

The chain recombines TRBV4-1 with TRBJ2-7, with a weak D call TRBD1 (6 bases). The germline CDR1 and CDR2 sequences are MGHRA and YSYEKL. Trimming removed 1 base at V and 5 bases at J, with 9 bases between. The CDR3 totals 13 residues. The CDR3 is CASSQVQGNEQYF. The CDR3 bases are TGCGCCAGCAGCCAAGTTCAGGGGAACGAGCAGTACTTC.

This clonotype came up a few times. The chain couples TRBV5-1 to TRBJ2-5; 11 positions match TRBD2. CDR3 length equals 17 residues. Trimming took 6 bases from V and 5 from J; bases not matched to a gene: 15. From germline, CDR1 is SGHRS and CDR2 YFSETQ. The CDR3 DNA is TGCGCCAGCACCCTTGGCCCACTAGCGGGAGCAGGCGAGACCCAGTACTTC. Translating it yields CASTLGPLAGAGETQYF. The complete variable domain, with remaining parts taken from reference TRBV5-1 and TRBJ2-5, reads KAGVTQTPRYLIKTRGQQVTLSCSPISGHRSVSWYQQTPGQGLQFLFEYFSETQRNKGNFPGRFSGRQFSNSRSEMNVSTLELGDSALYLCASTLGPLAGAGETQYFGPGTRLLVL.

The chain couples TRBV6-1 to TRBJ2-2; 8 positions match TRBD1. The V and J ends lost 2 bases and 6 bases, in that order; junction bases with no gene match: 8. Germline V CDR1 and CDR2: MNHNS, SASEGT. The CDR3 is 16 amino acids. The CDR3 reads CASSEYWQGASGELFF. CDR3 coding DNA: TGTGCCAGCAGTGAATATTGGCAGGGGGCATCCGGGGAGCTGTTTTTT.

The table lists this clonotype with a few counts. This chain connects TRBV12-3 or TRBV12-4 to TRBJ1-2; 9 bases are a match to TRBD1. This CDR3 contains 13 residues. Losses at the gene ends were 5 bases for V and 7 bases for J; bases not matched to a gene: 5. This chain's CDR3 is CASSQQGARGYTF. DNA for the CDR3: TGTGCCAGCAGTCAACAGGGGGCGCGTGGCTACACCTTC.

The chain employs TRBV12-3 or TRBV12-4 and TRBJ1-5; the D is unclear. V lost 3 bases and J 1 base, leaving 4 bases between the germline ends. CDR3 length: 13 amino acids. CDR3 region: CASSFLSNQPQHF. CDR3 DNA: TGTGCCAGCAGTTTTTTGAGCAATCAGCCCCAGCATTTT.

The rearrangement joins TRBV5-1 to TRBJ2-5, with D possibly being TRBD1 or TRBD2 (6 bases each). The CDR3 extends over 15 amino acids. CDR1 is SGHRS and CDR2 is YFSETQ in the germline V gene. The V end was cut by 5 bases, the J end by 5 bases, with 19 bases between. The CDR3 protein is CASRPGTGAGETQYF. The CDR3 DNA reads as TGCGCCAGCAGGCCTGGCACGGGGGCCGGGGAGACCCAGTACTTC.